These T cell receptor beta chains were read from a single sample in a study of vaccination effects on CD4 cells after COVID-19. Some clones are missing from TCRdb's copy, which holds only in-frame ones; the method was immunoSEQ multiplex PCR. The sample yields tens of thousands of clones, about four fifths seen once. Which antigens these TCRs recognize remains unknown. The source material was CD4+ T cells from PBMCs cultured with HCoV-OC43 spike peptides, sampled before COVID-19 vaccination. Every receptor here comes from a human donor who received a COVID-19 vaccine. Both conserved end residues are part of each CDR3. Fields, in order: D gene, clone size, J gene, V gene, CDR3 protein, CDR3 DNA. The D gene is left open where the match is weak. Clone size is not always given. Where it is, it says once, few, many or a class for expanded clones.

D: -; size: -; J: TRBJ1-2; V: TRBV7-2; CDR3: CASSLLGAGLGYTF; DNA: TGTGCCAGCAGCTTATTAGGGGCAGGGCTTGGCTACACCTTC
D: -; size: once; J: TRBJ1-1; V: TRBV10-3; CDR3: CAISDGWGTEAFF; DNA: TGTGCCATCAGTGATGGGTGGGGGACTGAAGCTTTCTTT
D: -; size: -; J: TRBJ1-1; V: TRBV2; CDR3: CASRREGNTEAFF; DNA: TGTGCCAGCAGGCGGGAGGGAAACACTGAAGCTTTCTTT
D: -; size: -; J: TRBJ1-6; V: TRBV6-6; CDR3: CASSYSGGYNSPLHF; DNA: TGTGCCAGCAGTTACTCCGGGGGATATAATTCACCCCTCCACTTT
D: -; size: -; J: TRBJ1-3; V: TRBV9; CDR3: CASSVAGTAESSGNTIYF; DNA: TGTGCCAGCAGCGTAGCGGGGACGGCCGAATCCTCTGGAAACACCATATATTTT
D: -; size: -; J: TRBJ1-1; V: TRBV2; CDR3: CASSESVTVTEAFF; DNA: TGTGCCAGCAGTGAATCCGTTACGGTCACTGAAGCTTTCTTT
D: -; size: once; J: TRBJ1-5; V: TRBV19; CDR3: CASSKPLNQPQHF; DNA: TGTGCCAGTAGTAAGCCCCTAAATCAGCCCCAGCATTTT
D: -; size: -; J: TRBJ2-5; V: TRBV3-1/TRBV3-2; CDR3: CASSQDRGPQETQYF; DNA: TGTGCCAGCAGCCAAGACAGGGGCCCACAAGAGACCCAGTACTTC
D: TRBD2; size: -; J: TRBJ2-3; V: TRBV5-4; CDR3: CASSKVAGGSTDTQYF; DNA: TGTGCCAGCAGCAAAGTAGCGGGGGGCTCCACAGATACGCAGTATTTT
D: -; size: -; J: TRBJ1-1; V: TRBV28; CDR3: CASGKAKRQAFF; DNA: TGTGCCAGCGGAAAAGCGAAGAGACAAGCTTTCTTT
D: -; size: -; J: TRBJ1-6; V: TRBV28; CDR3: CASTIPGGTGERSPLHF; DNA: TGTGCCAGCACCATCCCCGGGGGGACGGGAGAACGCTCACCCCTCCACTTT
D: -; size: few; J: TRBJ2-2; V: TRBV6-5; CDR3: CASRGRQNTGELFF; DNA: TGTGCCAGCAGGGGGAGACAGAACACCGGGGAGCTGTTTTTT
D: -; size: -; J: TRBJ2-5; V: TRBV18; CDR3: CASSPRLGYQETQYF; DNA: TGTGCCAGCTCACCACGGCTAGGGTACCAAGAGACCCAGTACTTC
D: TRBD1; size: -; J: TRBJ1-2; V: TRBV7-9; CDR3: CASSRRAGGFGGYTF; DNA: TGTGCCAGCAGCCGCAGGGCAGGGGGCTTTGGTGGCTACACCTTC
D: -; size: -; J: TRBJ2-5; V: TRBV7-2; CDR3: CASSLDLGGQETQYF; DNA: TGTGCCAGCAGCTTAGACCTAGGCGGACAAGAGACCCAGTACTTC
D: -; size: few; J: TRBJ2-2; V: TRBV27; CDR3: CASSPKGVLNTGELFF; DNA: TGTGCCAGCAGCCCCAAGGGGGTCTTGAACACCGGGGAGCTGTTTTTT
D: -; size: few; J: TRBJ1-1; V: TRBV6-6; CDR3: CASRGYTEAFF; DNA: TGTGCCAGTAGGGGTTACACTGAAGCTTTCTTT
D: TRBD2; size: -; J: TRBJ2-5; V: TRBV5-4; CDR3: CASSFPSGAQETQYF; DNA: TGTGCCAGCAGCTTCCCTAGCGGGGCTCAAGAGACCCAGTACTTC
D: -; size: -; J: TRBJ1-1; V: TRBV5-1; CDR3: CASSDPQRANTEAFF; DNA: TGCGCCAGCAGCGACCCCCAAAGGGCTAACACTGAAGCTTTCTTT
D: -; size: -; J: TRBJ2-2; V: TRBV7-2; CDR3: CASSLTNTGELFF; DNA: TGTGCCAGCAGCTTAACGAACACCGGGGAGCTGTTTTTT
D: -; size: -; J: TRBJ1-6; V: TRBV7-3; CDR3: CASSLSPRGNSPLHF; DNA: TGTGCCAGCAGCTTATCCCCCCGGGGAAATTCACCCCTCCACTTT
D: TRBD1; size: -; J: TRBJ1-4; V: TRBV2; CDR3: CASRGVRGPNEKLFF; DNA: TGTGCCAGCAGGGGCGTGAGGGGGCCTAATGAAAAACTGTTTTTT
D: TRBD1; size: -; J: TRBJ2-5; V: TRBV2; CDR3: CASRTGTGAGETQYF; DNA: TGTGCCAGCAGAACCGGGACAGGGGCCGGCGAGACCCAGTACTTC
D: TRBD1; size: -; J: TRBJ2-3; V: TRBV9; CDR3: CASSGRDRSTDTQYF; DNA: TGTGCCAGCAGCGGAAGGGACAGGAGCACAGATACGCAGTATTTT
D: TRBD2; size: few; J: TRBJ2-2; V: TRBV4-1; CDR3: CASSPRSGGSTGELFF; DNA: TGCGCCAGCAGCCCGCGAAGCGGGGGTAGCACCGGGGAGCTGTTTTTT
D: TRBD2; size: few; J: TRBJ2-1; V: TRBV7-7; CDR3: CATSSGGANEQFF; DNA: TGTGCCACGAGCAGCGGGGGGGCGAATGAGCAGTTCTTC
D: -; size: -; J: TRBJ2-5; V: TRBV10-3; CDR3: CAISATVQETQYF; DNA: TGTGCCATCAGTGCGACAGTCCAAGAGACCCAGTACTTC
D: -; size: -; J: TRBJ1-1; V: TRBV29-1; CDR3: CSVDGGHRTEAFF; DNA: TGCAGCGTTGATGGGGGGCATCGGACTGAAGCTTTCTTT
D: -; size: -; J: TRBJ2-5; V: TRBV7-2; CDR3: CASSQRTGETQYF; DNA: TGTGCCAGCAGCCAACGGACTGGAGAGACCCAGTACTTC
D: -; size: -; J: TRBJ2-4; V: TRBV4-1; CDR3: CASSQGAPQRLAKNIQYF; DNA: TGCGCCAGCAGCCAAGGGGCCCCCCAACGGTTAGCCAAAAACATTCAGTACTTC
D: -; size: -; J: TRBJ1-1; V: TRBV19; CDR3: CASTIEINTEAFF; DNA: TGTGCCAGTACCATAGAAATCAACACTGAAGCTTTCTTT
D: -; size: -; J: TRBJ2-1; V: TRBV6-5; CDR3: CASGGASSYNEQFF; DNA: TGTGCCAGCGGGGGAGCGAGCTCCTACAATGAGCAGTTCTTC
D: TRBD1; size: -; J: TRBJ1-1; V: TRBV6-2/TRBV6-3; CDR3: CASSYNPGGGNTEAFF; DNA: TGTGCCAGCAGTTATAATCCAGGGGGCGGGAACACTGAAGCTTTCTTT
D: -; size: -; J: TRBJ1-5; V: TRBV19; CDR3: CASTSGKSNQPQHF; DNA: -
D: -; size: few; J: TRBJ1-6; V: TRBV19; CDR3: CASHLQGPFYNSPLHF; DNA: TGTGCCAGTCACCTCCAGGGGCCTTTCTATAATTCACCCCTCCACTTT